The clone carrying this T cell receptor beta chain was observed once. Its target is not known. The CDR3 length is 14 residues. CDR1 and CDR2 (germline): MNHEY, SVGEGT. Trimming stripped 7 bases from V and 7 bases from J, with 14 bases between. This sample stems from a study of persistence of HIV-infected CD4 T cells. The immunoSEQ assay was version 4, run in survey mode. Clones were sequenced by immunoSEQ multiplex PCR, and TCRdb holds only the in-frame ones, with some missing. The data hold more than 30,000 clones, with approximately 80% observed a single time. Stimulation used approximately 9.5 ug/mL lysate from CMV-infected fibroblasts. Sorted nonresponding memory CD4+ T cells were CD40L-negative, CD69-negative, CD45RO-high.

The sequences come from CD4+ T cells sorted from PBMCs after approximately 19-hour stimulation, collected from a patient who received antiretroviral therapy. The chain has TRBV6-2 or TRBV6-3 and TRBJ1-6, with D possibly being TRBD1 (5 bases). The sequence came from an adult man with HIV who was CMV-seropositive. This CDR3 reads CASNPLGENSPLHF. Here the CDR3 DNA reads TGTGCCAGCAACCCGTTGGGGGAAAATTCACCCCTCCACTTT.